This T cell receptor (beta chain) was identified in a study of cytomegalovirus exposure and HLA in healthy donors. PCR was performed using 60 Vbeta and 13 Jbeta primers. Method: immunoSEQ multiplex PCR; TCRdb's copy keeps in-frame clones and lacks some. The sample yields around 150,000 clones, of which the top ten take up over 1%. CDR3 size: 15 residues. V lost 0 bases and J lost 1, with 9 bases in between. The V gene's germline CDR1 is LGHNA and CDR2 YSLEER. The receptor was isolated from a woman aged 55-70 years in good health and CMV-seronegative. The sample taken for sequencing was PBMCs. The chain has TRBV4-3 and TRBJ1-1; D uncertain. The DNA for the CDR3 is TGCGCCAGCAGCCAAGAACGTCTAGGGAACACTGAAGCTTTCTTT. Translating gives CASSQERLGNTEAFF.